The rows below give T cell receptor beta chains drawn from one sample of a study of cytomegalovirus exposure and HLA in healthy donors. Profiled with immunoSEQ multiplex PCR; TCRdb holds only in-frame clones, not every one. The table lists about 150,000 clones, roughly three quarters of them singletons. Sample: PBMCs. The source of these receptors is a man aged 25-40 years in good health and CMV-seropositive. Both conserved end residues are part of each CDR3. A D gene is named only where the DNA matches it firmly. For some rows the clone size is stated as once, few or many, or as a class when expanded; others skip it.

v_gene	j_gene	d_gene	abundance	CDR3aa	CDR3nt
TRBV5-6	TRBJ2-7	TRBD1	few	CASSLGDRGIYEQYF	TGTGCCAGCAGCTTGGGGGACAGGGGGATCTACGAGCAGTACTTC
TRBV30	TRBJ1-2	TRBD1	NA	CAWSPGQVSYGYTF	TGTGCCTGGAGTCCCGGACAGGTTAGCTATGGCTACACCTTC
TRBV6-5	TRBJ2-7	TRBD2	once	CASSSPGLDIYEQYF	TGTGCCAGCAGTTCCCCGGGACTAGACATCTACGAGCAGTACTTC
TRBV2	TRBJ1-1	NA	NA	CASRDGMNTEAFF	TGTGCCAGCAGGGACGGGATGAACACTGAAGCTTTCTTT
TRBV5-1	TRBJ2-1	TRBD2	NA	CASSLAGATNEQFF	TGCGCCAGCAGCCTAGCGGGAGCGACGAATGAGCAGTTCTTC
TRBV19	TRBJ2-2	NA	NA	CASSMSPGAAGELFF	TGTGCCAGTAGTATGAGTCCAGGGGCGGCCGGGGAGCTGTTTTTT
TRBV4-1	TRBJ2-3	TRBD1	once	CASSRQTGDTDTQYF	TGCGCCAGCAGCCGACAGACAGGGGATACAGATACGCAGTATTTT
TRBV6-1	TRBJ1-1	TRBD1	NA	CASSDTGAGTEAFF	TGTGCCAGCAGTGACACAGGGGCGGGCACTGAAGCTTTCTTT
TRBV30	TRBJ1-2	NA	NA	CAWSSVSNYGYTF	TGTGCCTGGAGTTCAGTCTCAAACTATGGCTACACCTTC
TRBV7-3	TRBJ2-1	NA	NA	CASSEDWYNEQFF	TGTGCCAGCAGCGAGGACTGGTACAATGAGCAGTTCTTC
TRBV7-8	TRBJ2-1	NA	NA	CASSLGVGPPGKFF	TGTGCCAGCAGCTTAGGTGTTGGTCCCCCGGGGAAGTTCTTC
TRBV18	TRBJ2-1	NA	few	CASSPGQNNEQFF	TGTGCCAGCTCACCAGGACAGAACAATGAGCAGTTCTTC
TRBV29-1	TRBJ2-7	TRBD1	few	CSAEGRQGTYEQYF	TGCAGCGCCGAAGGTAGACAGGGGACCTACGAGCAGTACTTC
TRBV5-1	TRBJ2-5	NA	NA	CASSLIGQYQETQYF	TGCGCCAGCAGCTTGATTGGGCAATACCAAGAGACCCAGTACTTC
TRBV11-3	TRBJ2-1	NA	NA	CASSPRPNSYNEQFF	TGTGCCAGCAGCCCTAGACCGAATTCCTACAATGAGCAGTTCTTC
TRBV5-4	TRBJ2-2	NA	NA	CASGGQNTGELFF	TGTGCCAGCGGCGGACAGAACACCGGGGAGCTGTTTTTT
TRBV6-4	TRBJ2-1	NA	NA	CASSDGGGHHNEQFF	TGTGCCAGCAGTGACGGAGGGGGCCACCACAATGAGCAGTTCTTC
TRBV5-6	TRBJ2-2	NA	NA	CASSLGPGRNTGELFF	TGTGCCAGCAGCTTGGGTCCTGGGCGGAACACCGGGGAGCTGTTTTTT
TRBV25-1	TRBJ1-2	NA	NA	CASSEFRGVGYGYTF	TGTGCCAGCAGTGAATTTCGAGGAGTCGGCTATGGCTACACCTTC
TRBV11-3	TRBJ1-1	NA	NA	CASRVSGYEGEAFF	TGTGCCAGCAGGGTATCAGGGTACGAAGGTGAAGCTTTCTTT
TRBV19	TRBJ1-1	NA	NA	CASSSKGVLVTEAFF	TGTGCCAGTAGTTCGAAAGGGGTTTTAGTGACTGAAGCTTTCTTT
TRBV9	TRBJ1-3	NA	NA	CASSAQVAGNTIYF	TGTGCCAGCAGCGCACAGGTCGCTGGAAACACCATATATTTT
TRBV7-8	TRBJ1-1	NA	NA	CASSLSTGITEAFF	TGTGCCAGCAGCTTATCCACAGGGATCACTGAAGCTTTCTTT
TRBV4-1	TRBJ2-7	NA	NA	CASSQVFRRLEQYF	TGCGCCAGCAGCCAAGTTTTTCGGCGGCTCGAGCAGTACTTC
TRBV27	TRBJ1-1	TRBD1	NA	CASSRTGYGTEAFF	TGTGCCAGCAGTAGGACAGGGTATGGTACTGAAGCTTTCTTT
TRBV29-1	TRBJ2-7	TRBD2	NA	CSAGGGTVDEQYF	TGCAGCGCCGGGGGGGGAACTGTCGACGAGCAGTACTTC
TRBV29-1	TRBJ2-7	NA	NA	CSVGHGGYEQYF	TGCAGCGTTGGTCACGGGGGTTACGAGCAGTACTTC
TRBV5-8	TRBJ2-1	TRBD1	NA	CASSTGQPVTYNEQFF	TGTGCCAGCAGCACGGGACAGCCAGTAACCTACAATGAGCAGTTCTTC